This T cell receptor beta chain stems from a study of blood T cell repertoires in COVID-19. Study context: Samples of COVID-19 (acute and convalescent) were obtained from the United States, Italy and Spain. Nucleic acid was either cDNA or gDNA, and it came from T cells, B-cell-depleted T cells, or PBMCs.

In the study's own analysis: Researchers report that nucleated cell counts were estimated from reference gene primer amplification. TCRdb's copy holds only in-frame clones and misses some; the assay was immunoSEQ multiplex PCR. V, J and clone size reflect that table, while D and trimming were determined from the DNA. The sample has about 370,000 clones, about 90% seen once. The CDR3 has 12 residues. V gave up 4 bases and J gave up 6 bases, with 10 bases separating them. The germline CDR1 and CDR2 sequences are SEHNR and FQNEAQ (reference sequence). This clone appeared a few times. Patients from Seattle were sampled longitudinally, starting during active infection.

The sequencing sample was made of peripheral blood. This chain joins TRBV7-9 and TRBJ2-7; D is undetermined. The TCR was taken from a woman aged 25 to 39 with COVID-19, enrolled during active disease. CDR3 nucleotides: TGTGCCAGCAGCTCCGCTAGGTCCGAGCAGTACTTC. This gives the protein CASSSARSEQYF.